This note documents a single T cell receptor (beta chain) sequence. V shed 1 base, J shed 5 bases, and the junction held 1 base outside the gene matches. This CDR3 contains 15 residues. CDR1 is KGHDR and CDR2 is SFDVKD in the germline V gene. This sample was included in a study of blood T cell repertoires in COVID-19. Produced via immunoSEQ multiplex PCR; TCRdb's table is partial and in-frame only. The data contain over 110,000 clones, about 80% of them singletons. The clonotype originates from a man between 50 and 59 years old in a cohort exposed to, infected with or recovered from COVID-19 (not recorded which). The specimen was PBMCs or T cells enriched from blood (not recorded which). The rearrangement joins TRBV24-1 to TRBJ2-3, with 11 bases lining up with TRBD2. The CDR3 nucleotides are TGTGCCACCAGTGATTTCGGACTAGCGGGAGATACGCAGTATTTT. Amino acids: CATSDFGLAGDTQYF.